Each of the 5 T cell receptor beta chains below was sequenced from the same sample in a study of blood T cell repertoires in COVID-19. Some clones are missing from TCRdb's copy, which holds only in-frame ones; the method was immunoSEQ multiplex PCR. The table records 150,000 to 200,000 clones, about 86% of them present only once. The sequencing sample was made of peripheral blood. The receptors here all came from a woman in her sixties or seventies with COVID-19, enrolled during active disease.

The chain recombines TRBV9 with TRBJ2-3, with 7 bases that match TRBD1. Germline V gene data show CDR1 as SGDLS and CDR2 as YYNGEE. CDR3 size: 13 residues. V lost 4 bases to trimming and J lost 5 bases; unmatched junction nucleotides: 4. CDR3 DNA: TGTGCCAGCAGCCCCCACAGGGGAGATACGCAGTATTTT. Amino acid sequence: CASSPHRGDTQYF.

J is TRBJ2-7 and V is TRBV10-3; 12 bases line up with TRBD1. The CDR3 is 15 residues long. CDR1 and CDR2 from the germline V gene are ENHRY and SYGVKD. With V trimmed by 4 bases and J by 7 bases, 8 bases remained unmatched. The CDR3 coding sequence is TGTGCCATCAGTGGACCGGGACAGGGGGCGCGGGAGCAGTACTTC. Translation gives CAISGPGQGAREQYF.

The rearrangement links TRBV19 to TRBJ1-1; no clear D. CDR1 and CDR2 (germline): LNHDA, SQIVND (reference sequence). This CDR3 has 16 residues. Trimming pared 0 bases from V and 0 bases from J, leaving 11 bases between. The CDR3 sequence is CASSIDWAVMNTEAFF. DNA for the CDR3: TGTGCCAGTAGTATAGATTGGGCAGTAATGAACACTGAAGCTTTCTTT.

This clone has only a few counts. This rearrangement joins TRBV19 to TRBJ1-4, with a tentative D call TRBD1 (6 bases). Looked up from germline, CDR1 is LNHDA and CDR2 is SQIVND (reference sequence). CDR3 length: 12 residues. The V gene lost 4 bases and the J gene lost 7 bases, with 7 bases spanning the gap. CDR3 in amino acids: CASSTGVEKLFF. The CDR3 coding sequence is TGTGCCAGTAGTACAGGGGTTGAAAAACTGTTTTTT. Supplemented by reference TRBV19 and TRBJ1-4, the full variable domain reads DGGITQSPKYLFRKEGQNVTLSCEQNLNHDAMYWYRQDPGQGLRLIYYSQIVNDFQKGDIAEGYSVSREKKESFPLTVTSAQKNPTAFYLCASSTGVEKLFFGSGTQLSVL.

The rearrangement joins TRBV7-3 to TRBJ2-1; 9 positions agree with TRBD2. Germline lookup yields CDR1 SGHTA and CDR2 FQGTGA. The CDR3 is made up of 15 amino acids. V gave up 3 bases and J gave up 5 bases; unmatched junction bases: 5. The CDR3 nucleotides read TGTGCCAGCAGCTTCATTAGCGGGAGCAACAATGAGCAGTTCTTC. The encoded protein is CASSFISGSNNEQFF. The full variable domain, its missing parts supplied by reference TRBV7-3 and TRBJ2-1, is GAGVSQTPSNKVTEKGKYVELRCDPISGHTALYWYRQSLGQGPEFLIYFQGTGAADDSGLPNDRFFAVRPEGSVSTLKIQRTERGDSAVYLCASSFISGSNNEQFFGPGTRLTVL.